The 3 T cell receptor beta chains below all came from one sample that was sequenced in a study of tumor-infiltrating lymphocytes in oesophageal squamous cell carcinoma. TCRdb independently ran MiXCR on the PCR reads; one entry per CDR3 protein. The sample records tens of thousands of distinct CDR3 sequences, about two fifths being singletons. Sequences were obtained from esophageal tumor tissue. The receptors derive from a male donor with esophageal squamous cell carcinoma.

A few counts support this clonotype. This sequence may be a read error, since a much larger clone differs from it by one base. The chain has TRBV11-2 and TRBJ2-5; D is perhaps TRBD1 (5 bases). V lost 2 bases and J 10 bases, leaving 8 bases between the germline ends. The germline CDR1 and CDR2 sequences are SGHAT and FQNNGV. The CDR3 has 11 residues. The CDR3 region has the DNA TGTGCCAGCAGCTTACAGACAGACCAGTACTTC. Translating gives CASSLQTDQYF.

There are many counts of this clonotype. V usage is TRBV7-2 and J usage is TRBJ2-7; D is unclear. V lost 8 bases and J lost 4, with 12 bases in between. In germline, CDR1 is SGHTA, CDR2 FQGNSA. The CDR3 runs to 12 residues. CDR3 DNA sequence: TGTGCCAGCCGCCCCTCATCATACGAGCAGTACTTC. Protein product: CASRPSSYEQYF.

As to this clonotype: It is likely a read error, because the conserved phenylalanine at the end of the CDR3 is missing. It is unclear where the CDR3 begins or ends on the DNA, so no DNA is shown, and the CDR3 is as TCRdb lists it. CDR3 sequence reads: CASGMDSFNSPLHFGN. V usage is TRBV27 and J usage is TRBJ2-5; the DNA was not used to check the table's D call, TRBD1. Counting both end residues, the CDR3 totals 16 amino acids. From germline, CDR1 is MNHEY and CDR2 SMNVEV (reference sequence).